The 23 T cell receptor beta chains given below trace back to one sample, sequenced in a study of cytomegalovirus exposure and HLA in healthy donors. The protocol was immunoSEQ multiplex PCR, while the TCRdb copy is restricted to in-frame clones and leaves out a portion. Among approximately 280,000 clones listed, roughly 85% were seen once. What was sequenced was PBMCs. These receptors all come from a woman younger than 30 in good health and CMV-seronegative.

Written as DNA, the CDR3 is TGTGCCAGCAGTCTTCGGACAGGGGATGATGAAGCTTTCTTT. It encodes CASSLRTGDDEAFF. The rearrangement joins TRBV6-1 to TRBJ1-1; 9 bases align to TRBD1. The length of the CDR3 is 14 residues. The trim removed 5 bases at V and 7 bases at J, leaving 8 bases unmatched. Germline CDR1 MNHNS, CDR2 SASEGT.

The CDR3 loop reads CSVKLTYSYEQYF. Written as DNA, the CDR3 is TGCAGCGTTAAGTTGACTTACTCCTACGAGCAGTACTTC. The rearrangement links TRBV29-1 to TRBJ2-7, with no clear D. Trimming took off 5 bases at V and 0 bases at J, with 11 bases between the two ends. This CDR3 contains 13 residues. The V gene's germline CDR1 is SQVTM and CDR2 ANQGSEA.

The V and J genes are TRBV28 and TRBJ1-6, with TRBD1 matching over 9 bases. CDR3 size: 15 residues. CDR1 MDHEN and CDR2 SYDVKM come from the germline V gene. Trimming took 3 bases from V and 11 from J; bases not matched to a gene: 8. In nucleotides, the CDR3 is TGTGCCAGCAGTTTGGTCGGGACAGGGTGGGCACCCCTCCACTTT. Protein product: CASSLVGTGWAPLHF.

The CDR3 coding sequence is TGTGCCAGCAGCCGAACAGTAAACACTGAAGCTTTCTTT. Translation gives CASSRTVNTEAFF. The chain is built from TRBV7-8 and TRBJ1-1; no clear D gene. The CDR3 runs to 13 residues. Germline V gene lookup returns CDR1 SGHVS and CDR2 FQNEAQ. The V end lost 5 bases, the J end lost 2 bases, and 9 bases lay between the germline ends.

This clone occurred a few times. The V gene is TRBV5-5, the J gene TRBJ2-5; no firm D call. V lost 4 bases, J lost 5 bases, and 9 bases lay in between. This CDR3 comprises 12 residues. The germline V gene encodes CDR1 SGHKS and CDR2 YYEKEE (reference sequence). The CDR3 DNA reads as TGTGCCAGCAGCCTAACGAGGGAGACCCAGTACTTC. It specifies CASSLTRETQYF. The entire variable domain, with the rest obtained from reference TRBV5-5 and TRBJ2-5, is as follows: DAGVTQSPTHLIKTRGQQVTLRCSPISGHKSVSWYQQVLGQGPQFIFQYYEKEERGRGNFPDRFSARQFPNYSSELNVNALLLGDSALYLCASSLTRETQYFGPGTRLLVL.

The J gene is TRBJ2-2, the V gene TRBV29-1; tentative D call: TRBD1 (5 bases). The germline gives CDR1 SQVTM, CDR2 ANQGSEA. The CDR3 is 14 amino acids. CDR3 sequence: CSGRGFLNTGELFF. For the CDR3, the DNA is TGCAGTGGAAGGGGTTTCCTGAACACCGGGGAGCTGTTTTTT.

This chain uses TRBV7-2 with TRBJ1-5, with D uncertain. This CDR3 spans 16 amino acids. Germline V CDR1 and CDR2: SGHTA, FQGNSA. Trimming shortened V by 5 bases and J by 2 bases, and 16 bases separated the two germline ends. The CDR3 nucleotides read TGTGCCAGCAGCCCCAGCACGGGGTACCGCAATCAGCCCCAGCATTTT. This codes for CASSPSTGYRNQPQHF.

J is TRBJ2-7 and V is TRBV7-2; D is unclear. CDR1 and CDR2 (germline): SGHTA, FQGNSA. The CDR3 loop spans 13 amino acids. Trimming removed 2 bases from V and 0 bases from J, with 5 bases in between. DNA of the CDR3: TGTGCCAGCAGCTTATGGAGCTCCTACGAGCAGTACTTC. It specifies CASSLWSSYEQYF.

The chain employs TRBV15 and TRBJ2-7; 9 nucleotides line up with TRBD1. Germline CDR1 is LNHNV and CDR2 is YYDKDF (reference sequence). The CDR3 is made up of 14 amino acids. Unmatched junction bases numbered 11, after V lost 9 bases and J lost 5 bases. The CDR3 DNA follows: TGTGCCACTCAACCGGGACAGGGAAAGAACGAGCAGTACTTC. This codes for CATQPGQGKNEQYF.

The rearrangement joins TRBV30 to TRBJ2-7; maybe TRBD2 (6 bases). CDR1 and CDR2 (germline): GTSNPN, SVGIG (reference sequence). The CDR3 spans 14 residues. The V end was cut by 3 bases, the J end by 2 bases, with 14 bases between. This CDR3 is CAWRPGTYPYEQYF. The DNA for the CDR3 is TGTGCCTGGAGACCCGGGACTTACCCCTACGAGCAGTACTTC. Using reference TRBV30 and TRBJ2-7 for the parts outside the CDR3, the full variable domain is SQTIHQWPATLVQPVGSPLSLECTVEGTSNPNLYWYRQAAGRGLQLLFYSVGIGQISSEVPQNLSASRPQDRQFILSSKKLLLSDSGFYLCAWRPGTYPYEQYFGPGTRLTVT.

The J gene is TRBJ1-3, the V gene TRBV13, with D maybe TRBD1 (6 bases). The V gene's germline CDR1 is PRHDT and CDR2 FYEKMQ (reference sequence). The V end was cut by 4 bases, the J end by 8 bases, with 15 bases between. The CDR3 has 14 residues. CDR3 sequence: CASSSAGADHTIYF. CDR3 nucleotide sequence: TGTGCCAGCAGCTCCGCAGGGGCAGATCACACCATATATTTT.

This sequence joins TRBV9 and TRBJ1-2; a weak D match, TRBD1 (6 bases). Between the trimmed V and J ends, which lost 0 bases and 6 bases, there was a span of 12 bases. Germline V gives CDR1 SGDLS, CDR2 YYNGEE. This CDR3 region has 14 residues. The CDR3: CASSVDPGVNGYTF. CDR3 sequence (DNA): TGTGCCAGCAGCGTAGACCCAGGGGTTAATGGCTACACCTTC.

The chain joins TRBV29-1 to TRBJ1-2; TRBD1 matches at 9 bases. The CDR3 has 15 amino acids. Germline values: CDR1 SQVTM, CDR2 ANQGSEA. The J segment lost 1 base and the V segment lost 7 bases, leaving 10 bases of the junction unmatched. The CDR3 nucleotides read TGCAGCGGTTGGGACAGGGAGAGCGGTAACTATGGCTACACCTTC. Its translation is CSGWDRESGNYGYTF.

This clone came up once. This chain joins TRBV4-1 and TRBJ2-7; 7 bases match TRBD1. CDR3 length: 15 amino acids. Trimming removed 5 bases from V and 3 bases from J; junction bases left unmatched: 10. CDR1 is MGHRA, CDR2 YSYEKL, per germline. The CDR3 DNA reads TGCGCCAGCAGCGCCTACAGGGGTGCTAGCTACGAGCAGTACTTC. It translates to CASSAYRGASYEQYF.

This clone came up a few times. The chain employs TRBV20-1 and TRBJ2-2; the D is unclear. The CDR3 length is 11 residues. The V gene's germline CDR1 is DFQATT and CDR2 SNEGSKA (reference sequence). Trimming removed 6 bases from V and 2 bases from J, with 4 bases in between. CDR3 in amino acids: CSALNTGELFF. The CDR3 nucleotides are TGCAGTGCCCTTAACACCGGGGAGCTGTTTTTT.

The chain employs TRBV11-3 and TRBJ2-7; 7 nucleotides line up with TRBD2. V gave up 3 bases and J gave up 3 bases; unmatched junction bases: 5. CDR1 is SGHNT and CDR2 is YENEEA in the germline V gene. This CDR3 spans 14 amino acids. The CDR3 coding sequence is TGTGCCAGCAGCTTCACCGGGACTAACTACGAGCAGTACTTC. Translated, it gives CASSFTGTNYEQYF.

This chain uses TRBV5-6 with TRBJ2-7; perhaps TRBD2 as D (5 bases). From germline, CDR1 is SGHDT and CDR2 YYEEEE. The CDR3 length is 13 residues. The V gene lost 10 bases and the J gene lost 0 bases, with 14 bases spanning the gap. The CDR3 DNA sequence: TGTGCCGGCTCGACGGGAAACTCCTACGAGCAGTACTTC. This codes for CAGSTGNSYEQYF.

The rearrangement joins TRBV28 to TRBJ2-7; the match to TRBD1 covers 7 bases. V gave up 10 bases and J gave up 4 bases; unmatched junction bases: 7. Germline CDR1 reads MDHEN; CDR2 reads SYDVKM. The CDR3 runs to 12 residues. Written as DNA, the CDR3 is TGTGCCACCAATGACAGGGAGTACGAGCAGTACTTC. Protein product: CATNDREYEQYF.

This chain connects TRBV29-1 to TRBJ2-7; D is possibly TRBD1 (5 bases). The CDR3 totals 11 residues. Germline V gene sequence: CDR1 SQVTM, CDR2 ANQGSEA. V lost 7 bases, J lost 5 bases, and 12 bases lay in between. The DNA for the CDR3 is TGCAGCGGTGCCCGCAGGGACGAGCAGTACTTC. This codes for CSGARRDEQYF.

The CDR3 sequence is CASTDRGLGYTF. As DNA, the CDR3 is TGTGCCAGCACGGACAGGGGGCTGGGCTACACCTTC. The chain uses TRBV6-1 and TRBJ1-2; TRBD1 matches 11 bases. The length of the CDR3 is 12 residues. The trim removed 7 bases at V and 8 bases at J, leaving 3 bases unmatched. Germline V gene data show CDR1 as MNHNS and CDR2 as SASEGT.

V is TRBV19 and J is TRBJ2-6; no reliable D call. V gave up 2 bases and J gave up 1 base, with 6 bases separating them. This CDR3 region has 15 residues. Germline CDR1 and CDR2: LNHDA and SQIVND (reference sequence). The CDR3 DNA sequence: TGTGCCAGTAGTATATCCGAGTCTGGGGCCAACGTCCTGACTTTC. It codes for CASSISESGANVLTF.

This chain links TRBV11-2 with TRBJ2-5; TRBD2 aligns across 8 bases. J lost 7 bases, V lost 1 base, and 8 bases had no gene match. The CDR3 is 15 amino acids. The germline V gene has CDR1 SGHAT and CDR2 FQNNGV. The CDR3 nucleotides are TGTGCCAGCAGCTTAGGATTGGGTAGCGGGGTGACCCAGTACTTC. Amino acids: CASSLGLGSGVTQYF.

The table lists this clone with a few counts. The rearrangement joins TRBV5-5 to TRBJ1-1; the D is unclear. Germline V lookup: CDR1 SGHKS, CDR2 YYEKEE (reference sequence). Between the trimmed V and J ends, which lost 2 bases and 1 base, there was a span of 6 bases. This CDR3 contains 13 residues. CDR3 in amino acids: CASSFAENTEAFF. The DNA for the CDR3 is TGTGCCAGCAGCTTCGCAGAGAACACTGAAGCTTTCTTT.